What follows is one T cell receptor beta chain and its context. No antigen is known for it. This sample was taken from a study of graft-versus-host responses after intestinal transplantation. Study details: For around 3 years after anti-thymocyte globulin induction, all recipients took tacrolimus and steroids.

The data were produced by immunoSEQ multiplex PCR, yet TCRdb's version contains in-frame clones alone and is incomplete. The table lists about 94,000 clones, roughly 90% of them singletons. Study results and caveats: Allografts from individuals with graft-donor T cell macrochimerism displayed high graft-versus-host to host-versus-graft clonal ratios.

After removal of 4 bases from V and 5 bases from J, the junction contained 10 bases not matched to a gene. This CDR3 contains 17 residues. This TCR derives from a human donor who received an intestinal transplant. Material: unstimulated CD8+ T cells sorted from spleen or lymph node cells, obtained before intestinal transplant. The chain combines TRBV23-1 with TRBJ2-5; 13 bases agree with TRBD2. TRBV23-1 is placed among ORFs of uncertain function. CDR3 sequence (DNA): TGCGCCAGCAGTCGACCGACTAGCGGGGGGCCGGGGGAGACCCAGTACTTC. It specifies CASSRPTSGGPGETQYF.